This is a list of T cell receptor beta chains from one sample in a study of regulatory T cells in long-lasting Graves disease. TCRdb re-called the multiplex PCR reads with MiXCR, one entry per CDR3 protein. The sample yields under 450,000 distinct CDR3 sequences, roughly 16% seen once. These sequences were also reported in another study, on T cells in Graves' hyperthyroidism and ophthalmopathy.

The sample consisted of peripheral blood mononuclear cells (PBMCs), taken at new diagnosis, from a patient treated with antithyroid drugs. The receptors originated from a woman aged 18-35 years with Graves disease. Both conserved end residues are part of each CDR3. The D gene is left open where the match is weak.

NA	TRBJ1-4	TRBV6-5	CASSFLRGSIGEKLFF
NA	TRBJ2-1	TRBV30	CAWSVGLDSPIYNEQFF
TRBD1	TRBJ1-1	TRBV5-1	CASSLGRGDTEAFF
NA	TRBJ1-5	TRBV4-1	CASSPWQDSNQPQHF
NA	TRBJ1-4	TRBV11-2	CASSLVAYEKLFF
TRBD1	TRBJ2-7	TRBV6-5	CASSYSRDRVDEQYF
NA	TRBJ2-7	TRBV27	CASSLLFGSPYEQYF
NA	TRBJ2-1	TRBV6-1	CASSELNGPYNEQFF
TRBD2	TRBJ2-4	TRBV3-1	CASSKLAGGPSKNIQYF
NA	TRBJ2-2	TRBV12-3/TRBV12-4	CASSFSREGYTGELFF
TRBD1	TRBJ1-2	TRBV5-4	CASSGDRDYGYTF
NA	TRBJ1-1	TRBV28	CASSVLGQTEAFF